A single T cell receptor (beta chain) is shown here with its context. Trimming stripped 2 bases from V and 2 bases from J, with 13 bases between. CDR1 and CDR2 (germline): MGHRA, YSYEKL. The CDR3 runs to 16 residues. This specimen comes from a study of blood T cell repertoires in COVID-19. About the research overall: Acute and convalescent COVID-19 samples came from the United States, Italy and Spain.

Only in-frame clones appear in the TCRdb table, and some are missing; sequencing was by immunoSEQ multiplex PCR. The table records under 300,000 clones, 88% of them present only once. This study enrolled people aged about 18 to 100 from around 25 US geographic areas. Cohort 3 donors counted as recovered after two negative PCRs, clearance, or resolved symptoms. The specimen was PBMCs or T cells enriched from blood (not recorded which). V gene TRBV4-1 combines with J gene TRBJ2-4; a weak D match, TRBD2 (6 bases). The sequence was collected from a woman between 50 and 59 years old who had recovered from COVID-19. This CDR3 reads CASSQLPGDSKNIQYF. In DNA, the CDR3 is TGCGCCAGCAGCCAACTCCCCGGGGACTCCAAAAACATTCAGTACTTC.